The 9 T cell receptor beta chains given below trace back to one sample, sequenced in a study of T cell responses to AZD1222 COVID-19 vaccine. Assay used: immunoSEQ multiplex PCR; TCRdb lists only in-frame clones, some missing. The profile shows 95,000 to 110,000 clones, roughly nine tenths of them singletons. The sequencing used peripheral blood, collected on day 0 of AZD1222 vaccination. The receptors come from an adult in good health.

V gene TRBV19 combines with J gene TRBJ1-2; no definite D call. The CDR3 totals 13 residues. V lost 3 bases to trimming and J lost 7 bases, with 12 bases between them. CDR1 and CDR2 from the germline V gene are LNHDA and SQIVND (reference sequence). For the CDR3, the DNA is TGTGCCAGTAGTATTGGTGGAGTTGCTGGCTACACCTTC. This gives the protein CASSIGGVAGYTF. Combining the CDR3 with reference TRBV19 and TRBJ1-2 gives the whole variable domain DGGITQSPKYLFRKEGQNVTLSCEQNLNHDAMYWYRQDPGQGLRLIYYSQIVNDFQKGDIAEGYSVSREKKESFPLTVTSAQKNPTAFYLCASSIGGVAGYTFGSGTRLTVV.

The chain's CDR3 is CASSIGSNTDTQYF. The CDR3 nucleotides read TGTGCCAGCTCAATAGGGAGCAACACAGATACGCAGTATTTT. The chain has TRBV18 and TRBJ2-3; possibly TRBD2 for D (5 bases). The CDR3 contains 14 residues. Germline V gene sequence: CDR1 KGHSH, CDR2 LQKENI. V was pared by 5 bases and J by 2 bases, with 11 bases between.

The rearrangement uses TRBV27 and TRBJ2-3; perhaps D is TRBD1 or TRBD2 (6 bases each). V was clipped by 1 base and J by 2 bases, with 10 bases between them. The CDR3 consists of 15 residues. In germline, CDR1 is MNHEY, CDR2 SMNVEV (reference sequence). The CDR3 region is CASSLWGAITDTQYF. CDR3 bases: TGTGCCAGCAGTTTATGGGGGGCTATCACAGATACGCAGTATTTT.

The V and J genes are TRBV2 and TRBJ1-2; TRBD1 agrees at 7 bases. With V trimmed by 3 bases and J by 6 bases, 7 bases remained unmatched. CDR3 length: 14 residues. Per germline, CDR1 SNHLY and CDR2 FYNNEI. CDR3 DNA: TGTGCCAGCAGTGACCGCAGGGGGTTTGATGGCTACACCTTC. This codes for CASSDRRGFDGYTF.

V and J are TRBV6-5 and TRBJ1-3; D is uncertain. Germline V CDR1 and CDR2: MNHEY, SVGAGI. The V gene lost 2 bases and the J gene lost 4 bases, with 9 bases spanning the gap. The CDR3 extends over 14 amino acids. The CDR3 DNA follows: TGTGCCAGCAGTTACGGGTATGGAGGAAACACCATATATTTT. This encodes CASSYGYGGNTIYF.

The rearrangement uses TRBV6-6 and TRBJ2-7; D is uncertain. CDR1 and CDR2 from the germline V gene are MNHNY and SVGAGI (reference sequence). This CDR3 is built from 12 residues. The V and J ends lost 6 bases and 5 bases respectively, with 11 bases between them. The CDR3 DNA reads TGTGCCAGCAGGGATCCATGGGACGAGCAGTACTTC. Its protein product is CASRDPWDEQYF.

This chain joins TRBV9 and TRBJ2-3, with 8 bases aligning to TRBD2. Trimming removed 0 bases from V and 2 bases from J; junction bases left unmatched: 8. Germline-derived CDR1 and CDR2 are SGDLS and YYNGEE. There are 17 residues in the CDR3. In DNA, the CDR3 is TGTGCCAGCAGCGTAGGACTAGCGCATAGTGACACAGATACGCAGTATTTT. The encoded protein is CASSVGLAHSDTDTQYF.

The gene calls are TRBV20-1 and TRBJ2-3, with 9 bases aligning to TRBD2. The CDR3 is 14 residues long. The J segment lost 3 bases and the V segment lost 3 bases, leaving 4 bases of the junction unmatched. Germline loops: CDR1 DFQATT, CDR2 SNEGSKA (reference sequence). DNA of the CDR3: TGCAGTGCTAGTCCTAGCGGGATAACAGATACGCAGTATTTT. It specifies CSASPSGITDTQYF.

The V and J genes are TRBV7-2 and TRBJ2-5; 9 positions agree with TRBD2. This CDR3 has 16 amino acids. V shed 5 bases, J shed 4 bases, and the junction held 11 bases outside the gene matches. From germline, CDR1 is SGHTA and CDR2 FQGNSA. The CDR3 spells CASSVWLAGGVETQYF. CDR3 bases: TGTGCCAGCAGCGTCTGGTTGGCGGGAGGGGTAGAGACCCAGTACTTC.